This T cell receptor (beta chain) was observed in a study of cytomegalovirus exposure and HLA in healthy donors. Findings of the study overall: The classifier was said to identify cytomegalovirus status with high specificity and sensitivity. First-cohort TCR clusters were later found to tend to co-occur in the 90 to 150 validation repertoires.

Only in-frame clones appear in the TCRdb table, and some are missing; sequencing was by immunoSEQ multiplex PCR. The repertoire consists of about 330,000 clones, with around 90% occurring once and the leading ten covering 1% to 1.5%. Per germline, CDR1 SGDLS and CDR2 YYNGEE. With 3 bases clipped from V and 6 bases from J, the junction kept 11 bases outside the gene matches. The CDR3 is 16 amino acids. Details on this clone: Its cognate antigen is unknown.

The receptor was isolated from a woman aged 25 to 39 in good health and CMV-seropositive. The rearrangement joins TRBV9 to TRBJ2-2, with 7 bases matching TRBD1. Input material: PBMCs. This CDR3 is CASSGARQGPAGELFF. Written as DNA, the CDR3 is TGTGCCAGCAGCGGAGCAAGACAGGGCCCAGCCGGGGAGCTGTTTTTT. Full variable domain (missing parts from reference TRBV9 and TRBJ2-2): DSGVTQTPKHLITATGQRVTLRCSPRSGDLSVYWYQQSLDQGLQFLIQYYNGEERAKGNILERFSAQQFPDLHSELNLSSLELGDSALYFCASSGARQGPAGELFFGEGSRLTVL.